The next 19 T cell receptor beta chains were all read from a single sample in a study of shared clonotypes between healthy human individuals. Sequencing used immunoSEQ multiplex PCR; TCRdb keeps in-frame clones, though not all of them. The sample yields some 2,100,000 clones, about 92% seen once. The naive CD8 fraction comprised CD45RO-negative cells positively selected for CCR7 and excluded terminally differentiated effector memory CD45RA+ cells. The sample taken for sequencing was naive CD8+ T cells from PBMCs. The receptors shown here come from a man between 18 and 35 years old in good health. Some clones in this sample may be carry-over from other donors' samples.

The chain combines TRBV4-3 with TRBJ1-1, with D maybe TRBD1 (6 bases). CDR3 size: 15 residues. Germline V lookup: CDR1 LGHNA, CDR2 YSLEER. V was trimmed by 4 bases and J by 0 bases, leaving 12 bases between them. This CDR3 is CASSLRQDLNTEAFF. CDR3 DNA: TGCGCCAGCAGCCTTCGACAGGACCTGAACACTGAAGCTTTCTTT.

V gene TRBV28 combines with J gene TRBJ2-4, with 7 bases aligning to TRBD2. The germline gives CDR1 MDHEN, CDR2 SYDVKM. Unmatched junction bases numbered 12, after V lost 6 bases and J lost 4 bases. This CDR3 is 16 amino acids long. This CDR3 is CASSPEGPGGKNIQYF. For the CDR3, the DNA is TGTGCCAGCAGCCCCGAGGGTCCCGGGGGGAAAAACATTCAGTACTTC.

This chain joins TRBV6-5 and TRBJ2-3; the D gene could be TRBD1 or TRBD2 (5 bases each). Germline lookup yields CDR1 MNHEY and CDR2 SVGAGI. This CDR3 is 15 amino acids long. V was cut by 7 bases and J by 0 bases, with 14 bases left in between. DNA for the CDR3: TGTGCCAGCACCCAGGGACCTGAAAGCACAGATACGCAGTATTTT. It codes for CASTQGPESTDTQYF.

Of note for this clone: This may come from a read error, since a much larger clone is one base off. This CDR3 is also generated by other DNA sequences in the sample. J is TRBJ1-5 and V is TRBV13; D not certain. V was pared by 3 bases and J by 4 bases, with 4 bases between. The CDR3 has 12 amino acids. Germline assignment: CDR1 PRHDT and CDR2 FYEKMQ (reference sequence). CDR3 sequence: CASSLGNQPQHF. DNA of the CDR3: TGTGCCAGCAGCTTGGGAAATCAGCCCCAGCATTTT.

A single count supports this clone. This chain links TRBV6-1 with TRBJ1-5; D is uncertain. The germline gives CDR1 MNHNS, CDR2 SASEGT. V lost 2 bases, J lost 2 bases, and 25 bases lay in between. The CDR3 consists of 20 residues. The CDR3 loop is CASSELGGGSGNIGNQPQHF. CDR3 sequence (DNA): TGTGCCAGCAGTGAATTGGGTGGTGGATCGGGGAATATTGGCAATCAGCCCCAGCATTTT.

With regard to this clone: Other nucleotide sequences in the sample specify the same CDR3. The chain carries TRBV28 and TRBJ2-5; D is unclear. The CDR3 consists of 13 residues. Trimming took 1 base from V and 4 from J, leaving 7 bases between them. The germline V gene has CDR1 MDHEN and CDR2 SYDVKM. The CDR3 sequence is CASSLLEGETQYF. CDR3 DNA: TGTGCCAGCAGTTTATTAGAAGGAGAGACCCAGTACTTC.

The chain couples TRBV19 to TRBJ1-2; 9 bases align to TRBD1. Trimming took 4 bases from V and 7 from J; bases not matched to a gene: 1. From germline, CDR1 is LNHDA and CDR2 SQIVND (reference sequence). This CDR3 spans 12 amino acids. As DNA, the CDR3 is TGTGCCAGTAGTAGGGACAGGGCTGGCTACACCTTC. This encodes CASSRDRAGYTF.

J is TRBJ2-7 and V is TRBV4-1; possibly TRBD1 or TRBD2 for D (5 bases each). Germline V gene data show CDR1 as MGHRA and CDR2 as YSYEKL. The ends were cut back, 0 bases at V and 3 bases at J, with 15 bases in the middle. CDR3 size: 16 residues. The CDR3 protein is CASSQDLGGEYYEQYF. The CDR3 DNA is TGCGCCAGCAGCCAAGATCTTGGGGGTGAATACTACGAGCAGTACTTC.

The chain employs TRBV6-1 and TRBJ2-7; D unresolved. CDR3 length: 13 residues. Germline V gene data show CDR1 as MNHNS and CDR2 as SASEGT. Between the trimmed V and J ends, which lost 3 bases and 3 bases, there was a span of 9 bases. CDR3 protein: CASSELGYYEQYF. The CDR3 DNA is TGTGCCAGCAGTGAGCTCGGCTACTACGAGCAGTACTTC.

The chain recombines TRBV28 with TRBJ2-7, with no clear D. V was cut by 4 bases and J by 3 bases, with 16 bases left in between. The germline gives CDR1 MDHEN, CDR2 SYDVKM. The length of the CDR3 is 15 residues. The CDR3 loop is CASSSGQTPYYEQYF. In nucleotides, the CDR3 is TGTGCCAGCAGTTCCGGGCAGACCCCGTACTACGAGCAGTACTTC.

The V gene is TRBV28, the J gene TRBJ2-1; possibly TRBD1 or TRBD2 for D (5 bases each). The germline V gene encodes CDR1 MDHEN and CDR2 SYDVKM. V lost 7 bases and J lost 7, with 11 bases in between. This CDR3 spans 12 amino acids. CDR3: CASTPGGNEQFF. In DNA, the CDR3 is TGTGCCAGCACCCCTGGGGGAAATGAGCAGTTCTTC.

The chain uses TRBV2 and TRBJ2-7; TRBD1 agrees at 8 bases. J gave up 3 bases and V 6 bases, and 7 bases lay outside the gene matches. There are 14 residues in the CDR3. CDR1 is SNHLY, CDR2 FYNNEI, per germline. The CDR3 sequence is CASSNRGSLYEQYF. For the CDR3, the DNA is TGTGCCAGCAGCAACAGGGGGTCCCTCTACGAGCAGTACTTC.

This chain links TRBV6-6 with TRBJ2-5, with D perhaps assigned TRBD1 or TRBD2 (6 bases each). The CDR3 runs to 16 residues. Germline lookup yields CDR1 MNHNY and CDR2 SVGAGI (reference sequence). V was pared by 0 bases and J by 5 bases, with 16 bases between. CDR3 in amino acids: CASSYSVGGRGETQYF. The CDR3 region has the DNA TGTGCCAGCAGTTACTCAGTTGGGGGCCGGGGGGAGACCCAGTACTTC.

This chain links TRBV11-2 with TRBJ2-3; the match to TRBD1 covers 8 bases. The V and J ends lost 5 bases and 7 bases, in that order; junction bases with no gene match: 11. CDR1 is SGHAT, CDR2 FQNNGV, per germline. This CDR3 has 15 residues. As DNA, the CDR3 is TGTGCCAGCAGCCCCCGAGGCAGGGGGCTTAATACGCAGTATTTT. Amino acid sequence: CASSPRGRGLNTQYF.

The chain combines TRBV7-8 with TRBJ2-3; the D gene is possibly TRBD1 (6 bases). Germline V lookup: CDR1 SGHVS, CDR2 FQNEAQ. V lost 4 bases and J 0 bases, leaving 17 bases between the germline ends. The length of the CDR3 is 17 residues. The CDR3 coding sequence is TGTGCCAGCAGCTCCCGCCCGGCAGGGGCTAGCACAGATACGCAGTATTTT. Residues: CASSSRPAGASTDTQYF.

The table lists this clone with a count of one. This chain joins TRBV7-6 and TRBJ2-1, with 7 bases fitting TRBD1. With V trimmed by 5 bases and J by 1 base, 14 bases remained unmatched. Germline V lookup: CDR1 SGHVS, CDR2 FNYEAQ. The CDR3 sequence is 18 residues long. The CDR3 here is CASSLDRASVPSYNEQFF. CDR3 in DNA: TGTGCCAGCAGCCTCGACAGGGCCTCTGTTCCATCCTACAATGAGCAGTTCTTC.

V gene TRBV11-3 combines with J gene TRBJ2-7; no clear D. The V end was cut by 5 bases, the J end by 2 bases, with 10 bases between. This CDR3 has 13 residues. In germline, CDR1 is SGHNT, CDR2 YENEEA. Here the CDR3 DNA reads TGTGCCAGCAGCGTAGGCAGAACCTACGAGCAGTACTTC. Protein product: CASSVGRTYEQYF.

The V call is TRBV7-9, the J call TRBJ2-2, with TRBD2 identical over 9 bases. In germline, CDR1 is SEHNR, CDR2 FQNEAQ (reference sequence). The CDR3 totals 17 residues. Trimming at V came to 5 bases and at J to 7 bases, leaving 14 bases not matched to a gene. The CDR3: CASSPSRREGSVGELFF. For the CDR3, the DNA is TGTGCCAGCAGCCCCTCCCGGCGGGAGGGTTCGGTCGGGGAGCTGTTTTTT.

The rearrangement links TRBV10-3 to TRBJ2-7; TRBD2 is a possible D gene (6 bases). The CDR3 is made up of 11 amino acids. Germline V gene data show CDR1 as ENHRY and CDR2 as SYGVKD. This chain's CDR3 is CAIGGSYEQYF. The CDR3 nucleotides are TGTGCAATCGGGGGCTCCTACGAGCAGTACTTC.